The T cell receptor beta chain described here comes from a study of shared clonotypes between healthy human individuals. Overall study: Per donor, CD8 memory used one plate, CD8 naive used two, CD4 memory used three and CD4 naive used three.

Donors comprised healthy HIV-negative adults lacking recent acute infections or vaccinations. As concerns this clone: Its cognate antigen is unknown.

Study-wide points: Compared with memory subsets, naive subsets generally had larger estimated richness.

This table comes from immunoSEQ multiplex PCR, and its TCRdb copy is limited to in-frame clones, with some not included. The sample has some 2.4 million clones, over 85% seen once. Trimming left V 5 bases short and J 4 bases short, with 13 bases between. The CDR3 has 14 amino acids. Germline loops: CDR1 SGHAT, CDR2 FQNNGV. The sequence was obtained from a man aged 18-30 years in good health. Some clones in this sample may be carry-over from other donors' samples. The material sequenced was naive CD4+ T cells from PBMCs. Subset: CD45RA+ positively selected. V gene TRBV11-2 combines with J gene TRBJ2-3; D is unresolved. Here the CDR3 reads CASSPAGRADTQYF. The CDR3 DNA reads as TGTGCCAGCAGCCCCGCTGGCCGTGCAGATACGCAGTATTTT.